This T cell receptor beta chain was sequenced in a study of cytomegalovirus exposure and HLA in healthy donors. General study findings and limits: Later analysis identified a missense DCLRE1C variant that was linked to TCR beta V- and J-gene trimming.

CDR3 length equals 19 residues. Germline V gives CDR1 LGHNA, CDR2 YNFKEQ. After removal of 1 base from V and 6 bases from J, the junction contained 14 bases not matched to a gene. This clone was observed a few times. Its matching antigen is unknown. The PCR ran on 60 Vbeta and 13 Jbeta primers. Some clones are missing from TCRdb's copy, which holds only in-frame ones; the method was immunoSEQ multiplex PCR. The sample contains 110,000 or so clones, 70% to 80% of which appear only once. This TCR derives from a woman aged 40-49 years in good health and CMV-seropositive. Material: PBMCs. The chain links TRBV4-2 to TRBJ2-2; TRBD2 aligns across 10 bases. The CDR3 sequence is CASSQGLPASGSLAGELFF. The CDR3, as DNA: TGTGCCAGCAGCCAAGGGTTACCTGCTAGCGGGAGTCTAGCCGGGGAGCTGTTTTTT.